The 13 T cell receptor beta chains listed next were all sequenced from one sample in a study of blood T cell repertoires in COVID-19. The method was immunoSEQ multiplex PCR; TCRdb's version includes in-frame clones alone and lacks a portion of them. The sample lists around 430,000 clones, 88% seen once, with 10% to 15% in the top ten. Input material: peripheral blood. The receptors here all came from a woman in her 50s with COVID-19, enrolled during active disease.

Concerning this clone: Other DNA sequences in the same sample also yield this CDR3. The chain uses TRBV2 and TRBJ1-1, with D possibly TRBD1 on 5 matching bases. Germline V gene lookup returns CDR1 SNHLY and CDR2 FYNNEI. CDR3 length equals 13 residues. Trimming shortened V by 4 bases and J by 2 bases, and 8 bases separated the two germline ends. This CDR3 reads CASSVQGNTEAFF. CDR3 DNA: TGTGCCAGCAGTGTTCAGGGAAACACTGAAGCTTTCTTT.

The chain carries TRBV28 and TRBJ1-1; 7 positions match TRBD1. This CDR3 region has 14 residues. CDR1 is MDHEN and CDR2 is SYDVKM in the germline V gene. The V and J ends lost 2 bases and 2 bases, in that order; junction bases with no gene match: 2. CDR3 DNA: TGTGCCAGCAGTTTACAGGGGGTAAACACTGAAGCTTTCTTT. Amino acids: CASSLQGVNTEAFF.

This clone was detected once. Within the sample, other DNA sequences also encode this same CDR3. The rearrangement uses TRBV12-3 or TRBV12-4 and TRBJ1-5, with no clear D. Trimming shortened V by 3 bases and J by 3 bases, and 6 bases separated the two germline ends. There are 13 residues in the CDR3. The DNA of the CDR3 is TGTGCCAGCAGTTTCGGGTCCAATCAGCCCCAGCATTTT. Translating gives CASSFGSNQPQHF.

The chain uses TRBV4-1 and TRBJ2-7; possible D gene TRBD1, 6 bases. Trimming shortened V by 0 bases and J by 0 bases, and 12 bases separated the two germline ends. Germline-derived CDR1 and CDR2 are MGHRA and YSYEKL. CDR3 size: 16 residues. CDR3 in DNA: TGCGCCAGCAGCCAAGACCCAGGACAGTCCTCCTACGAGCAGTACTTC. It translates to CASSQDPGQSSYEQYF.

This chain connects TRBV2 to TRBJ2-7; 9 bases align to TRBD1. This CDR3 is 14 amino acids long. J gave up 0 bases and V 6 bases, and 3 bases lay outside the gene matches. Germline assignment: CDR1 SNHLY and CDR2 FYNNEI. The DNA of the CDR3 is TGTGCCAGCAGGTGGGACAGGGCCTCCTACGAGCAGTACTTC. The encoded protein is CASRWDRASYEQYF.

The chain couples TRBV3-1 (or the pseudogene TRBV3-2) to TRBJ1-2; D not certain. Germline assignment: CDR1 LGHDT and CDR2 YNNKEL (reference sequence). The germline V and J ends were trimmed by 4 bases and 6 bases, with 15 bases remaining between them. This CDR3 is built from 14 residues. CDR3 DNA: TGTGCCAGCAGCCCCACGACGGGGTTTCATGGCTACACCTTC. This codes for CASSPTTGFHGYTF.

This clone has a single count. This chain uses TRBV19 with TRBJ1-1; D is uncertain. Trimming removed 7 bases at V and 4 bases at J, with 19 bases between. The V gene's germline CDR1 is LNHDA and CDR2 SQIVND (reference sequence). The CDR3 is 15 residues long. CDR3 loop: CASTLIPEEGTEAFF. CDR3 nucleotide sequence: TGTGCCAGTACCCTAATACCGGAGGAAGGCACTGAAGCTTTCTTT.

The genes are TRBV28 and TRBJ1-1, with D tentatively TRBD1 (6 bases). The CDR3 covers 13 residues. Germline values: CDR1 MDHEN, CDR2 SYDVKM. V lost 7 bases, J lost 7 bases, and 16 bases lay in between. CDR3 in DNA: TGTGCCAGCACCGAGGCAGGGGTGGGTGAAGCTTTCTTT. Translation gives CASTEAGVGEAFF.

Remarks on this clone: This sample also contains other DNA sequences that code for the same CDR3. This chain links TRBV5-1 with TRBJ2-6, with a possible D match to TRBD2 (5 bases). Deletions cut 0 bases from V and 0 bases from J, with 7 bases between. The CDR3 is 16 amino acids. Germline assignment: CDR1 SGHRS and CDR2 YFSETQ. DNA of the CDR3: TGCGCCAGCAGCTTGGCCGCGGGCTCTGGGGCCAACGTCCTGACTTTC. Its translation is CASSLAAGSGANVLTF.

This chain links TRBV11-2 with TRBJ2-7; the D gene is possibly TRBD1 (5 bases). The CDR3 loop spans 12 amino acids. Trimming took off 7 bases at V and 1 base at J, with 8 bases between the two ends. Germline V lookup: CDR1 SGHAT, CDR2 FQNNGV. The CDR3 loop reads CASTDSSYEQYF. The CDR3 DNA reads as TGTGCCAGCACTGACAGTTCCTACGAGCAGTACTTC.

The genes are TRBV12-3 or TRBV12-4 and TRBJ2-2; TRBD1 agrees at 7 bases. Germline trimming cut 8 bases from V and 4 bases from J; bases unmatched to any gene: 1. The CDR3 consists of 12 residues. The CDR3: CASAGGTGELFF. CDR3 DNA sequence: TGTGCCAGCGCAGGGGGCACCGGGGAGCTGTTTTTT.

The gene calls are TRBV6-1 and TRBJ2-2, with 8 bases identical to TRBD1. The CDR3 is 15 amino acids. CDR1 is MNHNS and CDR2 is SASEGT in the germline V gene. V shed 2 bases and J 8 bases; nucleotides not matched to a gene: 7. This CDR3 is CASSEIGQGRGELFF. Here the CDR3 DNA reads TGTGCCAGCAGTGAAATAGGACAGGGACGGGGGGAGCTGTTTTTT.

This chain joins TRBV5-6 and TRBJ1-1; 9 nucleotides agree with TRBD1. The germline gives CDR1 SGHDT, CDR2 YYEEEE. The CDR3 is made up of 14 amino acids. V dropped 4 bases and J dropped 11; count of bases not matched to a gene: 12. The CDR3 loop reads CASSGTGSNAWAFF. DNA of the CDR3: TGTGCCAGCAGCGGGACAGGGTCGAATGCGTGGGCTTTCTTT. The complete variable domain, with remaining parts taken from reference TRBV5-6 and TRBJ1-1, reads DAGVTQSPTHLIKTRGQQVTLRCSPKSGHDTVSWYQQALGQGPQFIFQYYEEEERQRGNFPDRFSGHQFPNYSSELNVNALLLGDSALYLCASSGTGSNAWAFFGQGTRLTVV.